This T cell receptor (beta chain) was identified during a study of post-analysis software for immune sequencing data. Study-wide results and caveats: Higher frequency in patients than in controls was seen for about five TRBV segments, with TRBV5-6, TRBV5-1 and TRBV20-1 among them. Samples prepared in the same batch strongly co-clustered by F measure.

There are 15 residues in the CDR3. Germline CDR1 and CDR2: SGHDN and FVKESK. The junction had 7 bases not matched to a gene; V was cut back by 4 bases and J by 3 bases. The TCR beta cDNA libraries carried unique molecular identifiers. TCRdb recomputed calls from the PCR reads with MiXCR, one row per CDR3 protein. Among approximately 400,000 distinct CDR3 sequences listed, roughly 35% were seen once. Turning to this clonotype: The antigen is unknown.

This TCR was sampled from a girl aged 10 to 17 with multiple sclerosis. The V call is TRBV14, the J call TRBJ2-7; 9 nucleotides match TRBD2. The sample consisted of blood. CDR3 DNA sequence: TGTGCCAGCAGCCTCATAGCGGGGGATCTCTACGAGCAGTACTTC. Its translation: CASSLIAGDLYEQYF.